The 18 T cell receptor beta chains in this list originate from one sample, sequenced in a study of blood T cell repertoires in COVID-19. Produced via immunoSEQ multiplex PCR; TCRdb's table is partial and in-frame only. The repertoire holds some 210,000 clones, over 70% seen once, with roughly 2.9% in the top ten. The sample comprised peripheral blood. These TCRs come from a man aged 50-59 years with active or convalescent COVID-19.

The V gene is TRBV24-1, the J gene TRBJ2-1, with a possible D match to TRBD2 (5 bases). Germline assignment: CDR1 KGHDR and CDR2 SFDVKD. This CDR3 is built from 13 residues. Trimming cost V 4 bases and J 12 bases, with 15 bases left between them. This CDR3 reads CATSDLSLGGQFF. The DNA for the CDR3 is TGTGCCACCAGTGACCTATCACTAGGCGGGCAGTTCTTC.

The CDR3 sequence: CASGPDGGSGNTIYF. DNA for the CDR3: TGTGCTAGTGGCCCGGACGGAGGCTCTGGAAACACCATATATTTT. The gene calls are TRBV12-5 and TRBJ1-3; D ambiguous. The V and J ends lost 6 bases and 0 bases respectively, with 12 bases between them. The CDR3 is made up of 15 amino acids. CDR1 and CDR2 from the germline V gene are LGHNT and FRNRAP. Filled out from reference TRBV12-5 and TRBJ1-3, the complete variable domain reads DARVTQTPRHKVTEMGQEVTMRCQPILGHNTVFWYRQTMMQGLELLAYFRNRAPLDDSGMPKDRFSAEMPDATLATLKIQPSEPRDSAVYFCASGPDGGSGNTIYFGEGSWLTVV.

V usage is TRBV28 and J usage is TRBJ1-6; perhaps TRBD1 as D (6 bases). The V end was cut by 6 bases, the J end by 6 bases, with 21 bases between. The CDR3 totals 17 residues. Germline V gives CDR1 MDHEN, CDR2 SYDVKM. The CDR3 protein is CASRAPRRTGINSPLHF. Written as DNA, the CDR3 is TGTGCCAGCAGGGCACCGAGACGCACAGGGATTAATTCACCCCTCCACTTT.

The V call is TRBV29-1, the J call TRBJ1-4; 7 nucleotides align to TRBD1. The J segment lost 3 bases and the V segment lost 6 bases, leaving 7 bases of the junction unmatched. This CDR3 contains 14 residues. Germline V CDR1 and CDR2: SQVTM, ANQGSEA. The DNA of the CDR3 is TGCAGCGTCGCAGACAGGGCGGCTAATGAAAAACTGTTTTTT. It specifies CSVADRAANEKLFF. Full variable domain (missing parts from reference TRBV29-1 and TRBJ1-4): SAVISQKPSRDICQRGTSLTIQCQVDSQVTMMFWYRQQPGQSLTLIATANQGSEATYESGFVIDKFPISRPNLTFSTLTVSNMSPEDSSIYLCSVADRAANEKLFFGSGTQLSVL.

A remark on this clone: Other nucleotide sequences from this sample produce the same CDR3. V usage is TRBV9 and J usage is TRBJ2-1, with D maybe TRBD2 (5 bases). Germline V gives CDR1 SGDLS, CDR2 YYNGEE. The V and J ends lost 0 bases and 4 bases respectively, with 11 bases between them. This CDR3 spans 15 amino acids. The DNA of the CDR3 is TGTGCCAGCAGCGTAGGGAGCGGCGGGTACAATGAGCAGTTCTTC. Translation gives CASSVGSGGYNEQFF.

The chain joins TRBV27 to TRBJ2-4; D remains unclear. This CDR3 region has 15 residues. Germline assignment: CDR1 MNHEY and CDR2 SMNVEV (reference sequence). V was pared by 8 bases and J by 8 bases, with 22 bases between. The CDR3 is CASGSPGEPVDIQYF. Written as DNA, the CDR3 is TGTGCCAGCGGAAGTCCCGGAGAACCTGTCGACATTCAGTACTTC.

The J gene is TRBJ1-5, the V gene TRBV2; 10 nucleotides align to TRBD1. This CDR3 has 16 amino acids. The V gene end was trimmed by 5 bases and the J gene end by 6 bases; junction bases not matched to a gene: 10. Germline CDR1 is SNHLY and CDR2 is FYNNEI. CDR3 amino acids: CASSSAGTGVSQPQHF. The CDR3 DNA is TGTGCCAGCAGTTCCGCCGGGACAGGGGTTAGTCAGCCCCAGCATTTT.

This CDR3 is CASRTPGRAYYGYTF. CDR3 in DNA: TGTGCCAGTAGGACCCCAGGGAGGGCTTACTATGGCTACACCTTC. The chain is built from TRBV19 and TRBJ1-2; the D gene is possibly TRBD1 (5 bases). Between the trimmed V and J ends, which lost 6 bases and 3 bases, there was a span of 17 bases. The V gene's germline CDR1 is LNHDA and CDR2 SQIVND (reference sequence). This CDR3 is built from 15 residues.

This rearrangement joins TRBV5-1 to TRBJ2-7, with 7 bases aligning to TRBD1. The V gene end was trimmed by 1 base and the J gene end by 0 bases; junction bases not matched to a gene: 1. CDR3 length equals 14 residues. CDR1 and CDR2 from the germline V gene are SGHRS and YFSETQ. CDR3 loop: CASSLWDSSYEQYF. As DNA, the CDR3 is TGCGCCAGCAGCTTGTGGGACAGCTCCTACGAGCAGTACTTC.

The rearrangement uses TRBV4-1 and TRBJ1-2, with a tentative D call TRBD1 (5 bases). V was pared by 0 bases and J by 3 bases, with 17 bases between. The CDR3 contains 17 residues. Germline CDR1 is MGHRA and CDR2 is YSYEKL. CDR3 residues: CASSQDPHLGEDYGYTF. CDR3 in DNA: TGCGCCAGCAGCCAAGATCCCCACTTGGGGGAGGACTATGGCTACACCTTC.

The chain recombines TRBV3-1 (or the pseudogene TRBV3-2) with TRBJ1-2; D may be TRBD1 (6 bases). This CDR3 is built from 13 residues. Per the germline V gene, CDR1 is LGHDT and CDR2 is YNNKEL (reference sequence). Trimming took off 4 bases at V and 8 bases at J, with 14 bases between the two ends. Here the CDR3 reads CASSPRRGRGYTF. For the CDR3, the DNA is TGTGCCAGCAGCCCGAGGCGGGGGCGAGGCTACACCTTC.

The chain's CDR3 is CASSPRGQGNSPLHF. CDR3 sequence (DNA): TGTGCCAGCAGTCCGAGAGGACAGGGTAATTCACCCCTCCACTTT. The rearrangement uses TRBV28 and TRBJ1-6, with 8 nucleotides matching TRBD1. There are 15 residues in the CDR3. V was clipped by 5 bases and J by 6 bases; unmatched bases: 6. Germline V lookup: CDR1 MDHEN, CDR2 SYDVKM.

This chain connects TRBV5-1 to TRBJ1-4, with D perhaps matching TRBD1 (5 bases). Germline-derived CDR1 and CDR2 are SGHRS and YFSETQ. The ends were cut back, 3 bases at V and 11 bases at J, with 11 bases in the middle. The CDR3 extends over 12 amino acids. Here the CDR3 DNA reads TGCGCCAGCAGCTCGGGGGAGTTTAAACTGTTTTTT. It is translated as CASSSGEFKLFF.

The chain uses TRBV15 and TRBJ1-4; D is unresolved. The CDR3 is 14 residues long. The V end was cut by 2 bases, the J end by 7 bases, with 11 bases between. Looked up from germline, CDR1 is LNHNV and CDR2 is YYDKDF (reference sequence). DNA for the CDR3: TGTGCCACCAGCAGATCAACCCCTAGTGAAAAACTGTTTTTT. This encodes CATSRSTPSEKLFF. The variable domain in full, completed from reference TRBV15 and TRBJ1-4, reads DAMVIQNPRYQVTQFGKPVTLSCSQTLNHNVMYWYQQKSSQAPKLLFHYYDKDFNNEADTPDNFQSRRPNTSFCFLDIRSPGLGDTAMYLCATSRSTPSEKLFFGSGTQLSVL.

The rearrangement joins TRBV13 to TRBJ2-3; the D is unclear. Trimming stripped 0 bases from V and 8 bases from J, with 6 bases between. Germline assignment: CDR1 PRHDT and CDR2 FYEKMQ (reference sequence). This CDR3 has 12 amino acids. The CDR3 reads CASSLGPGTQYF. The CDR3, as DNA: TGTGCCAGCAGCTTAGGACCGGGTACGCAGTATTTT.

The chain carries TRBV6-5 and TRBJ1-2; D might be TRBD1 (6 bases). This CDR3 has 16 residues. Germline V gives CDR1 MNHEY, CDR2 SVGAGI. The V end lost 0 bases, the J end lost 4 bases, and 15 bases lay between the germline ends. The CDR3 DNA is TGTGCCAGCAGTTACTCGAATTTTGGGGGCGCCTATGGCTACACCTTC. It codes for CASSYSNFGGAYGYTF.

The sample holds one count of this clone. J is TRBJ2-5 and V is TRBV7-6, with D possibly being TRBD2 (5 bases). This CDR3 comprises 12 residues. Deletions cut 0 bases from V and 10 bases from J, with 9 bases between. CDR1 is SGHVS and CDR2 is FNYEAQ in the germline V gene. This chain's CDR3 is CASSLAYGGQYF. The CDR3 coding sequence is TGTGCCAGCAGCTTAGCCTACGGAGGCCAGTACTTC.

The genes are TRBV2 and TRBJ2-1; 12 nucleotides line up with TRBD2. Trimming took 4 bases from V and 14 from J; bases not matched to a gene: 15. The CDR3 runs to 16 residues. Germline V CDR1 and CDR2: SNHLY, FYNNEI. This chain's CDR3 is CASSATSGGPGLEEFF. Written as DNA, the CDR3 is TGTGCCAGCAGTGCCACTAGCGGGGGGCCGGGCCTCGAGGAGTTCTTC.